Sequencing of this T cell receptor (beta chain) was carried out in a study of T cell responses to AZD1222 COVID-19 vaccine. Using immunoSEQ multiplex PCR, the repertoire was profiled, and TCRdb retains in-frame clones only, with some absent. The repertoire holds about 120,000 clones, about nine tenths seen once, with roughly 7.7% in the top ten. Remarks on this clone: Its specificity is not known.

Study-level results: A rise in Spike-specific TCR breadth and depth followed two AZD1222 doses. Regions 160-218 and 743-854 held dominance among vaccine-associated CD4 TCRs, which spanned spike. It should be noted that donors were predominantly white British and more often female, and clonal diversity was possibly underestimated.

The length of the CDR3 is 17 residues. With 5 bases clipped from V and 5 bases from J, the junction kept 14 bases outside the gene matches. Germline CDR1 MDHEN, CDR2 SYDVKM. Sequenced here: peripheral blood, sampled on day 0 of AZD1222 vaccination. This chain joins TRBV28 and TRBJ2-1; 8 bases fit TRBD1. The receptor was derived from an adult in good health. CDR3 coding DNA: TGTGCCAGCAGTACTCCCACAGGGGGTGGGGGTAACAATGAGCAGTTCTTC. It codes for CASSTPTGGGGNNEQFF.